The rows below give T cell receptor beta chains drawn from one sample of a study of beta chain features in type 1 diabetes. Method: immunoSEQ multiplex PCR; TCRdb's copy keeps in-frame clones and lacks some. The profile shows over 650,000 clones, 11% to 15% of them singletons. Sample: naive CD4+ T cells from blood. Receptors were obtained from a young man with type 1 diabetes. Each CDR3 is given with its conserved first and last residue. D genes are given only for firm matches. Size is omitted from some rows. Given values are once, few, many or a class for expanded clones.

V	size	J	D	DNA	CDR3
TRBV10-2	few	TRBJ2-3	.	TGCGCCAGCAGTAAGGGACCAGATACGCAGTATTTT	CASSKGPDTQYF
TRBV18	.	TRBJ1-2	.	TGTGCCAGCTCACCGGGCGCAGGAGACAGCATCTATGGCTACACCTTC	CASSPGAGDSIYGYTF
TRBV25-1	.	TRBJ2-7	.	TGTGCCAGTTCCGATGCAGGGGACCACGAGCAGTACTTC	CASSDAGDHEQYF
TRBV2	.	TRBJ2-1	TRBD1	TGTGCCACCGGGACAGGGGTTGCCTACAATGAGCAGTTCTTC	CATGTGVAYNEQFF
TRBV9	.	TRBJ2-5	.	TGTGCCAGCAGCCTGGACCAAGGGACCCAGTACTTC	CASSLDQGTQYF
TRBV6-6	.	TRBJ2-5	.	TGTGCCAGCAGTTACTCGGACCTCCGGTTGTCCCAGTACTTC	CASSYSDLRLSQYF
TRBV5-4	few	TRBJ2-1	.	TGTGCCAGCAGCCGAGTCCGGGACACCACCCACAATGAGCAGTTCTTC	CASSRVRDTTHNEQFF
TRBV7-9	.	TRBJ2-1	TRBD2	TGTGCCAGCAGCCCTTTTGAGCGGGGTTACAATGAGCAGTTCTTC	CASSPFERGYNEQFF
TRBV20-1	.	TRBJ2-3	.	TGCAGTGCTAGCCCCACAGATACGCAGTATTTT	CSASPTDTQYF
TRBV28	once	TRBJ2-5	.	TGTGCCAGCAGCCCCCCAGTTCGGGGGGCAGAGACCCAGTACTTC	CASSPPVRGAETQYF
TRBV7-9	.	TRBJ2-7	TRBD1	TGTGCCAGCAGCTTTGGACAGGGGAACGAGCAGTACTTC	CASSFGQGNEQYF